This T cell receptor beta chain was observed in a study of blood T cell repertoires in COVID-19. Turning to the study itself: From the United States, Italy and Spain came samples of acute and convalescent COVID-19.

The CDR3 spans 17 residues. The germline CDR1 and CDR2 sequences are GTSNPN and SVGIG (reference sequence). Trimming stripped 2 bases from V and 5 bases from J, with 24 bases between. This clone was recorded a few times. Ages ranged from about 18 to 89 years, with residence in some 25 US areas. Which cohort a participant joined came from the clinical history participants gave. Original analysis: From reference gene primer amplification, estimates of nucleated cell counts were derived. TCRdb's table, derived via immunoSEQ multiplex PCR, lists solely in-frame clones and lacks some. The V and J calls and clone size are taken from that table; D and trimming were inferred from the DNA. Of roughly 300,000 clones in the sample, under 95% were seen once.

The receptor was derived from a woman between 25 and 40 years old who had recovered from COVID-19. The rearrangement joins TRBV30 to TRBJ1-2, with D hard to call. Sequencing used PBMCs or T cells enriched from blood (not recorded which). CDR3 amino acids: CAWSPPNRGIRFYGYTF. The CDR3 bases are TGTGCCTGGAGTCCCCCCAACCGGGGAATCCGGTTTTATGGCTACACCTTC. The variable domain in full, with the rest retrieved from reference TRBV30 and TRBJ1-2, is SQTIHQWPATLVQPVGSPLSLECTVEGTSNPNLYWYRQAAGRGLQLLFYSVGIGQISSEVPQNLSASRPQDRQFILSSKKLLLSDSGFYLCAWSPPNRGIRFYGYTFGSGTRLTVV.